This TCR beta chain emerged from a study of shared clonotypes between healthy human individuals. Germline loops: CDR1 MGHDK, CDR2 SYGVNS. The length of the CDR3 is 9 amino acids, counting both ends. CD45RO-negative CD8 cells positively selected for CCR7 made up the naive population, which excluded terminally differentiated effector memory CD45RA+ cells. Findings and limits, study-wide: At large depth, rarefaction still showed sorted-subset sequencing to be incomplete. Naive CD4 clonotypes were shared across a handful of donors at 5% to 6%. Generation of non-shared clonotypes was less probable than generation of clonotypes shared by all four donors.

Study processing details: ImmunoSEQ junction-only sequences lacked quality scores, so their filtering differed. Libraries were prepared by immunoSEQ multiplex PCR; TCRdb keeps only in-frame clonotypes and omits some of them. That table supplies the V and J calls and clone size; D and trimming were determined from the DNA. Of roughly 1,800,000 clones in the sample, approximately 94% were seen once. About this clone: Its antigen is still unknown. Since no conserved phenylalanine or tryptophan closes the CDR3, a read error is the likely cause. It is unclear where the CDR3 begins or ends on the DNA, so no DNA is shown, and the CDR3 is as TCRdb lists it.

This chain uses TRBV25-1 with TRBJ1-2; the tabulated D call, TRBD1, remains unverified against the DNA. This clonotype was obtained from a young man in good health. The sequenced sample consisted of naive CD8+ T cells sorted from blood. The CDR3 is CASRTGRPS.